This T cell receptor (beta chain) came from a study of CXCR3-negative and CXCR3-positive naive CD8 T cells. The CDR3 has 13 residues. Germline values: CDR1 MGHRA, CDR2 YSYEKL. The study, taken as a whole, reports: The TRBV-TRBJ usage of naive CXCR3-negative and CXCR3-positive cells was similar, but that of memory cells differed.

All TRB cDNA libraries came from 5' RACE performed with UMI labels. TCRdb reprocessed the 5' RACE reads and reports one entry per CDR3 protein, with no DNA. The sample is made up of 100,000 to 150,000 distinct CDR3 sequences, and the top ten hold approximately 0.29% of it. On this clonotype itself: Its specificity is not known.

This receptor was taken from a human donor in good health. Some clones in this sample may be carry-over from other donors' samples. The chain is built from TRBV4-1 and TRBJ1-3. Material for sequencing was naive CXCR3- CD8+ T cells from blood. The subset: CD45RO-CCR7+CD27+CD95- naive CD8+ T cells lacking CXCR3 (TNR3-). CDR3: CASSQLLGNTIYF.